There are many counts of the clone carrying this T cell receptor beta chain. What it binds is unknown. Isolation of PBMCs was performed on 8.5 to 10 ml fresh peripheral blood. RNA transcripts gave rise to amplified TCR beta CDR3 regions. First-round RT-PCR of the TCR CDR3 relied on the HTBI primer set. TCRdb passed the multiplex PCR reads through MiXCR, listing each CDR3 protein once. This sample yields about 350,000 distinct CDR3 sequences, of which 15% to 20% are seen a single time; about 4% belongs to the top ten. Germline CDR1 and CDR2: LGHDT and YNNKEL (reference sequence). Trimming took off 1 base at V and 5 bases at J, with 11 bases between the two ends. The CDR3 spans 14 residues. The data were taken from a study of T cells in Graves' hyperthyroidism and ophthalmopathy. Study-wide results and caveats: Most thyroid clonotypes with frequency above 0.001 were detected in blood. Separating ophthalmopathy from stable hyperthyroidism was achieved by a 13 V-J model. The model forecast ophthalmopathy, anticipating it by a median around 6.5 months before onset.

This clonotype was obtained from a woman in her late teens or twenties with Graves' hyperthyroidism. The chain recombines TRBV3-1 with TRBJ1-1; a weak D match, TRBD1 (5 bases). The sequencing input was blood. The CDR3 is CASSQAGRRTEAFF. The CDR3 bases are TGTGCCAGCAGCCAAGCAGGGCGCCGGACTGAAGCTTTCTTT.